Shown below are 11 T cell receptor beta chains from a single sample sequenced in a study of blood T cells in healthy people across ages. Primers used in a second PCR of about 6 to 11 cycles were a sample-barcoded 5' primer and a J-beta primer mix. TCRdb independently ran MiXCR on the 5' RACE reads; one entry per CDR3 protein. Here the sample spans roughly 1 million distinct CDR3 sequences, approximately 25% being singletons. The sample was also reused in another study, on T cells of mothers and their children.

Sequencing was performed on blood. Source of these receptors: a girl aged 2 to 9 in good health.

This chain links TRBV20-1 with TRBJ2-5; perhaps TRBD2 as D (6 bases). Per germline, CDR1 DFQATT and CDR2 SNEGSKA (reference sequence). Deletions cut 1 base from V and 4 bases from J, with 16 bases between. The CDR3 runs to 15 residues. CDR3 region: CSARAGRRRGETQYF. The DNA of the CDR3 is TGCAGTGCTAGAGCCGGGCGGCGGAGGGGAGAGACCCAGTACTTC.

The rearrangement joins TRBV5-1 to TRBJ2-4; weak D call: TRBD2 (5 bases). The V gene lost 3 bases and the J gene lost 9 bases, with 19 bases spanning the gap. Germline V gene lookup returns CDR1 SGHRS and CDR2 YFSETQ. The CDR3 runs to 15 residues. The CDR3 loop reads CASSWESERRAIQYF. Written as DNA, the CDR3 is TGCGCCAGCAGCTGGGAGAGCGAGAGAAGGGCCATTCAGTACTTC.

The genes are TRBV10-3 and TRBJ2-3; D assignment may be TRBD1 or TRBD2 (6 bases each). The CDR3 extends over 15 amino acids. With 6 bases removed from V and 1 base from J, the gap between germline ends came to 14 bases. CDR1 and CDR2 (germline): ENHRY, SYGVKD. The CDR3 nucleotides are TGTGCCATCAGCGCGGGACAATCCCGCACAGATACGCAGTATTTT. It codes for CAISAGQSRTDTQYF.

V is TRBV6-2 or TRBV6-3 and J is TRBJ2-3, with a tentative D call TRBD2 (6 bases). The CDR3 extends over 13 amino acids. The V end was cut by 10 bases, the J end by 6 bases, with 17 bases between. Germline CDR1 and CDR2: MNHEY and SVGEGT. The CDR3 nucleotides read TGTGCCACTACGGGCGGGACCAAGGATACGCAGTATTTT. It translates to CATTGGTKDTQYF.

This clonotype was observed a few times. The chain has TRBV29-1 and TRBJ2-7; a weak D match, TRBD1 (5 bases). The germline V gene has CDR1 SQVTM and CDR2 ANQGSEA. V lost 4 bases, J lost 6 bases, and 16 bases lay in between. The CDR3 is made up of 13 amino acids. The DNA of the CDR3 is TGCAGCGTTGTGTACCAGGGTATTAGCGAGCAGTACTTC. Amino acid sequence: CSVVYQGISEQYF.

This clonotype has a handful of counts. The genes are TRBV28 and TRBJ2-2, with no clear D. This CDR3 is 13 amino acids long. V dropped 3 bases and J dropped 7 bases, with 9 bases sitting between them. CDR1 MDHEN and CDR2 SYDVKM come from the germline V gene. This CDR3 is CASSFSRSGELFF. Here the CDR3 DNA reads TGTGCCAGCAGTTTTAGTCGTAGCGGGGAGCTGTTTTTT.

The rearrangement links TRBV5-5 to TRBJ1-1, with 9 bases matching TRBD1. The germline gives CDR1 SGHKS, CDR2 YYEKEE (reference sequence). J gave up 4 bases and V 2 bases, and 6 bases lay outside the gene matches. The CDR3 runs 15 residues. This chain's CDR3 is CASSFGDRGVTEAFF. The CDR3 DNA sequence: TGTGCCAGCAGCTTTGGAGACAGGGGGGTCACTGAAGCTTTCTTT.

A word on this clonotype: An end of the junction differs from the germline gene, which may be a read error. The V call is TRBV12-3 or TRBV12-4, the J call TRBJ2-7; D could derive from TRBD1 or TRBD2 (5 bases each). The CDR3 runs to 15 residues. The CDR3 DNA reads TGTGCCAGCAGCTTAGGGACGTTGGGCTCCTACGAGCAGTACTTC. This encodes CASSLGTLGSYEQYF.

The rearrangement links TRBV5-1 to TRBJ2-5, with TRBD1 identical over 7 bases. Near its end, the DNA agrees better with TRBJ2-7, so the J call may be wrong. Germline CDR1 is SGHRS and CDR2 is YFSETQ. There are 14 residues in the CDR3. The CDR3 DNA reads as TGCGCCAGCAGCCCGAGGACAGGCTACTACGAGCAGTACTTC. Translated, it gives CASSPRTGYYEQYF.

The chain recombines TRBV20-1 with TRBJ2-7, with TRBD2 matching 8 bases. The junction had 14 bases not matched to a gene; V was cut back by 0 bases and J by 4 bases. The CDR3 is 17 amino acids. The germline CDR1 and CDR2 sequences are DFQATT and SNEGSKA (reference sequence). As DNA, the CDR3 is TGCAGTGCTAGAGATACCATACTAGCGGAAAATATTTACGAGCAGTACTTC. It specifies CSARDTILAENIYEQYF.

This clonotype was seen more than once but under ten times. This chain links TRBV28 with TRBJ2-5; no reliable D call. Germline V gives CDR1 MDHEN, CDR2 SYDVKM. There are 12 residues in the CDR3. Trimming removed 5 bases from V and 2 bases from J, with 6 bases in between. CDR3 sequence (DNA): TGTGCCAGCAGTATACCGCAAGAGACCCAGTACTTC. Protein sequence: CASSIPQETQYF.